Included here is one T cell receptor (beta chain) sequence, with context. Its antigen is as yet unknown. Germline V lookup: CDR1 MNHEY, CDR2 SVGEGT. The CDR3 runs to 15 residues. The naive CD8+ gate required CD45RO-CCR7+CD27+CD95- phenotype. The sample originates from a study of CXCR3-negative and CXCR3-positive naive CD8 T cells. Study findings and constraints: Diversity was high in both naive subsets and much lower in memory cells. PBMCs showed partially decreased CXCR3 expression after cryopreservation, and most assays used fresh PBMCs. Higher TRB CDR3 hydrophobicity marked CXCR3-positive naive cells relative to CXCR3-negative naive cells.

The TRB libraries of cDNA were built by UMI-labeled 5' RACE. TCRdb reprocessed the 5' RACE reads and stores each CDR3 protein as one record, lacking DNA. The sample table sets out over 70,000 distinct CDR3 sequences. The chain joins TRBV6-2 or TRBV6-3 to TRBJ2-7; TCRdb gives TRBD2 as the D gene, but with no DNA this cannot be confirmed. This clonotype originated in a human donor in good health. Some clones in this sample may be carry-over from other donors' samples. The sequencing sample was made of naive CXCR3+ CD8+ T cells from blood. Subset reported: CD45RO-CCR7+CD27+CD95- naive CD8+ T cells expressing CXCR3 (TNR3+). The CDR3 sequence: CASSLGLADPYEQYF.